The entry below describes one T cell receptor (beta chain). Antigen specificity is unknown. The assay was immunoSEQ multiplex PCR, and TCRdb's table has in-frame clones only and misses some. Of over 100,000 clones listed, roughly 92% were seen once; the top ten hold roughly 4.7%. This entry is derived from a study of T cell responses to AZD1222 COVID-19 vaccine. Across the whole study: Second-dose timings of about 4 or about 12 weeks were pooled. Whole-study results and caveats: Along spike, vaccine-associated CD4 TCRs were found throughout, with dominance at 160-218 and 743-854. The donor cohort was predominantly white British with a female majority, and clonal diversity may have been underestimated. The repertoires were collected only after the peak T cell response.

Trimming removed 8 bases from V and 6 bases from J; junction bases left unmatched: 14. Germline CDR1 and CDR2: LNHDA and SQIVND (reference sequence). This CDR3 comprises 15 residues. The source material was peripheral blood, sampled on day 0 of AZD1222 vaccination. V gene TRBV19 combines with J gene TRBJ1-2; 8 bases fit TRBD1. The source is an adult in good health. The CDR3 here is CASERRGRFADGYTF. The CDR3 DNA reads TGTGCCAGTGAGCGCAGGGGGCGATTTGCGGATGGCTACACCTTC.